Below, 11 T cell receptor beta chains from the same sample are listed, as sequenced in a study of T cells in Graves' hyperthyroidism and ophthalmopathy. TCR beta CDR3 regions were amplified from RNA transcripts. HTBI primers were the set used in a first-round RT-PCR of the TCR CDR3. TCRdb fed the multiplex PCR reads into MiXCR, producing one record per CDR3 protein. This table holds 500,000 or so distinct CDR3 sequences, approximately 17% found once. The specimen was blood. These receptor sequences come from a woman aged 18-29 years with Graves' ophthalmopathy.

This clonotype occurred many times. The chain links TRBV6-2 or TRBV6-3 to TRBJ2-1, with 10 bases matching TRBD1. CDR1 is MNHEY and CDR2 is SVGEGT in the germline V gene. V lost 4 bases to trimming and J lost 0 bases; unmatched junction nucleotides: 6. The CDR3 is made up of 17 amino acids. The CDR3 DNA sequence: TGTGCCAGCAGTTCCGGACAGGGGGTTCCCTCCTACAATGAGCAGTTCTTC. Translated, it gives CASSSGQGVPSYNEQFF.

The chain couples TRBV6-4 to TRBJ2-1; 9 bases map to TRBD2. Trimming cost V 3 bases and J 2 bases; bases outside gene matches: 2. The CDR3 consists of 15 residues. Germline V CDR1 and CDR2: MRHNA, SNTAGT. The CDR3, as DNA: TGTGCCAGCAGTGAGGCTAGCGGGACCTACAATGAGCAGTTCTTC. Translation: CASSEASGTYNEQFF.

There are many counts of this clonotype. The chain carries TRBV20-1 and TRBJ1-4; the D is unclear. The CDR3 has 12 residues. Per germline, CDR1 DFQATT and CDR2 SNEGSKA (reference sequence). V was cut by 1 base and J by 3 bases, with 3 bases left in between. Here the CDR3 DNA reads TGCAGTGCTAGAGGGTCTAATGAAAAACTGTTTTTT. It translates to CSARGSNEKLFF.

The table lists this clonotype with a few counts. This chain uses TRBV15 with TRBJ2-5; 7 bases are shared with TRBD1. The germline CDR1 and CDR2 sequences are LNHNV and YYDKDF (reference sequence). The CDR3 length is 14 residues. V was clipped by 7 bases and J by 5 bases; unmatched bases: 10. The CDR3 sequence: CATKEDRVTETQYF. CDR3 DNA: TGTGCCACCAAAGAAGACAGGGTCACGGAGACCCAGTACTTC.

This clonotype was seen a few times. CDR3 protein: CAISENGANTEAFF. CDR3 DNA sequence: TGTGCCATCAGTGAGAATGGGGCGAACACTGAAGCTTTCTTT. This chain uses TRBV10-3 with TRBJ1-1; weak D call: TRBD1 (5 bases). Trimming cost V 2 bases and J 1 base, with 8 bases left between them. The germline gives CDR1 ENHRY, CDR2 SYGVKD. The CDR3 covers 14 residues.

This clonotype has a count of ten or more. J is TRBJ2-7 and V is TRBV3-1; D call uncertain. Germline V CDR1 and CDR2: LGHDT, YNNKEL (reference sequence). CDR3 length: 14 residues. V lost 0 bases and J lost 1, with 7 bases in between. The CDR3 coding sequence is TGTGCCAGCAGCCAAGATCACGTATCCTACGAGCAGTACTTC. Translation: CASSQDHVSYEQYF.

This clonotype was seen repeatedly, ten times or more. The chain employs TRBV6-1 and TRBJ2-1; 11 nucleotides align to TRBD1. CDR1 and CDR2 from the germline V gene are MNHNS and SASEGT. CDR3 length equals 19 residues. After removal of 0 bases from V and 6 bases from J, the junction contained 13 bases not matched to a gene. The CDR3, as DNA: TGTGCCAGCAGTGAAGCACCCCGAGCGGACAGGGGGCGCTTCAATGAGCAGTTCTTC. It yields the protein CASSEAPRADRGRFNEQFF.

This CDR3 reads CASSQVGTDYGYTF. Written as DNA, the CDR3 is TGTGCCAGCAGCCAAGTGGGGACAGACTATGGCTACACCTTC. V is TRBV3-1 and J is TRBJ1-2, with TRBD1 identical over 7 bases. CDR3 length: 14 residues. The germline CDR1 and CDR2 sequences are LGHDT and YNNKEL (reference sequence). V lost 1 base and J lost 3; bases outside the gene matches: 2. The whole variable domain, filled in from reference TRBV3-1 and TRBJ1-2, reads DTAVSQTPKYLVTQMGNDKSIKCEQNLGHDTMYWYKQDSKKFLKIMFSYNNKELIINETVPNRFSPKSPDKAHLNLHINSLELGDSAVYFCASSQVGTDYGYTFGSGTRLTVV.

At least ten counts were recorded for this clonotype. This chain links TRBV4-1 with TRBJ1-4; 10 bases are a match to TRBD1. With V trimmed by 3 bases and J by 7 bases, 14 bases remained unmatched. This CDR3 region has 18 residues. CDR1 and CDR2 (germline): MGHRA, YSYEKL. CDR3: CASSHYLTRDRGPEKLFF. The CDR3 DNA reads TGCGCCAGCAGCCACTATCTGACCCGGGACAGGGGCCCTGAAAAACTGTTTTTT.

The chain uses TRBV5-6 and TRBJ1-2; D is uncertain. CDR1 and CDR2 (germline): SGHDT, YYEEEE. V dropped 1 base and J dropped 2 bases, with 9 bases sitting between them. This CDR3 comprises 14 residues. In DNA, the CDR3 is TGTGCCAGCAGCTTGATAGGGATCAACTATGGCTACACCTTC. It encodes CASSLIGINYGYTF. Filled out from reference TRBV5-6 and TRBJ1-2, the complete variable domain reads DAGVTQSPTHLIKTRGQQVTLRCSPKSGHDTVSWYQQALGQGPQFIFQYYEEEERQRGNFPDRFSGHQFPNYSSELNVNALLLGDSALYLCASSLIGINYGYTFGSGTRLTVV.

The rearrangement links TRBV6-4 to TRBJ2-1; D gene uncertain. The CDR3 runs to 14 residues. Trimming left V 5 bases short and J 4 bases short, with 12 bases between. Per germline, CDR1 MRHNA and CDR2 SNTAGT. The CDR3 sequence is CASSSSALYNEQFF. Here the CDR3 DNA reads TGTGCCAGCAGTTCATCCGCCCTATACAATGAGCAGTTCTTC.